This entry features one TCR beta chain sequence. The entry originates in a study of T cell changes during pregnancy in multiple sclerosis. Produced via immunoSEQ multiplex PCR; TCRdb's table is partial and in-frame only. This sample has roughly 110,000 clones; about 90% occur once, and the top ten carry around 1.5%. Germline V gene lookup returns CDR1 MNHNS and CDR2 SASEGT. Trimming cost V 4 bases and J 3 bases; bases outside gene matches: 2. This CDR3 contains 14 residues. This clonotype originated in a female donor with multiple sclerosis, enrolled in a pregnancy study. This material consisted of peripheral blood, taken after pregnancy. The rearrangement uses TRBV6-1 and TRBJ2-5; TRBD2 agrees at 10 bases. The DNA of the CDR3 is TGTGCCAGCAGTGTACTAGCGGGAAAAGAGACCCAGTACTTC. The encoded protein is CASSVLAGKETQYF.